The 5 T cell receptor beta chains presented below share a single source sample, sequenced in a study of cytomegalovirus exposure and HLA in healthy donors. Method: immunoSEQ multiplex PCR; TCRdb's copy keeps in-frame clones and lacks some. Counted here are over 150,000 clones, about 96% occurring once; the ten biggest clones make up around 0.9%. Sample: PBMCs. All receptors derive from a woman aged 18-29 years in good health and CMV-seronegative.

The gene calls are TRBV6-5 and TRBJ2-1; 15 positions agree with TRBD2. The CDR3 totals 15 residues. V lost 7 bases to trimming and J lost 5 bases; unmatched junction nucleotides: 3. Germline V gene data show CDR1 as MNHEY and CDR2 as SVGAGI. The CDR3 region has the DNA TGTGCCAGCAAAGGACTAGCGGGGGGGGACAATGAGCAGTTCTTC. Its translation: CASKGLAGGDNEQFF.

The chain has TRBV7-9 and TRBJ2-7; TRBD2 matches 7 bases. The V gene's germline CDR1 is SEHNR and CDR2 FQNEAQ (reference sequence). After removal of 7 bases from V and 2 bases from J, the junction contained 14 bases not matched to a gene. CDR3 length: 16 residues. The DNA for the CDR3 is TGTGCCAGCACCTCGGAAAAGGGAGGGAACCCCTACGAGCAGTACTTC. Translation gives CASTSEKGGNPYEQYF.

The J gene is TRBJ2-7, the V gene TRBV6-5; TRBD2 matches 8 bases. V shed 3 bases and J 1 base; nucleotides not matched to a gene: 5. Per the germline V gene, CDR1 is MNHEY and CDR2 is SVGAGI. The CDR3 totals 15 residues. The CDR3 nucleotides are TGTGCCAGCAGTTATTCCGGGGGGGTTTCCTACGAGCAGTACTTC. It specifies CASSYSGGVSYEQYF.

The chain carries TRBV27 and TRBJ1-1; TRBD1 might be the D (5 bases). The germline V gene has CDR1 MNHEY and CDR2 SMNVEV (reference sequence). V shed 0 bases and J shed 1 base, with 9 bases lying between them. The CDR3 spans 15 residues. DNA of the CDR3: TGTGCCAGCAGTTTATCGAAGGGGCAGAACACTGAAGCTTTCTTT. This translates into CASSLSKGQNTEAFF.

This chain joins TRBV6-6 and TRBJ2-3; tentatively, D is TRBD1 (6 bases). This CDR3 has 16 amino acids. Trimming stripped 0 bases from V and 5 bases from J, with 15 bases between. Per germline, CDR1 MNHNY and CDR2 SVGAGI (reference sequence). DNA of the CDR3: TGTGCCAGCAGTTACTCTGCTGGGGGCCGTAAAGATACGCAGTATTTT. Translated, it gives CASSYSAGGRKDTQYF.